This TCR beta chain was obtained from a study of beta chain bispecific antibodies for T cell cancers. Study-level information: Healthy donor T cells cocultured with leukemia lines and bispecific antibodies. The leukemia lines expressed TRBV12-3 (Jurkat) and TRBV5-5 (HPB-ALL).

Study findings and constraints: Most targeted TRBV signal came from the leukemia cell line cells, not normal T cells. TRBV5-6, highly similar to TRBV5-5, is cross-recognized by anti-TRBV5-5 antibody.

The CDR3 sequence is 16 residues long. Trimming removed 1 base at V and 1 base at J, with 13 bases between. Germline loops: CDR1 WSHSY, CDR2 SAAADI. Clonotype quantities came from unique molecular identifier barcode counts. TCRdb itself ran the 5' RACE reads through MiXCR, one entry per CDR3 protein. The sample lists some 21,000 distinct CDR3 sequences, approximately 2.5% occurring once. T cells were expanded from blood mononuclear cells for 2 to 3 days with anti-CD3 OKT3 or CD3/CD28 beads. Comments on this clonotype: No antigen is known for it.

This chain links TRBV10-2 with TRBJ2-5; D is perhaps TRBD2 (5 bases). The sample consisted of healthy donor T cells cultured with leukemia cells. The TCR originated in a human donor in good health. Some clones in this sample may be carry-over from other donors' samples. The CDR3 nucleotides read TGCGCCAGCAGTGAGTTGCCCCGGGATTTCCAAGAGACCCAGTACTTC. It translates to CASSELPRDFQETQYF.